The rows below give T cell receptor beta chains drawn from one sample of a study of blood T cell repertoires in COVID-19. The protocol was immunoSEQ multiplex PCR, while the TCRdb copy is restricted to in-frame clones and leaves out a portion. This table holds under 250,000 clones, around 90% found once. The sequencing input was peripheral blood. The receptors originated from a man in his sixties who had recovered from COVID-19. Each CDR3 is given with its conserved first and last residue. The order of the fields is J gene, D gene, V gene, clone size, CDR3 DNA, CDR3 protein. A D gene is named only where the DNA matches it firmly. Expanded clones get a size class; other rows say once, few or many, or leave the size out.

TRBJ2-2 | - | TRBV19 | - | TGTGCCAGTAGCGGACAGCTAGCGGTCACCGGGGAGCTGTTTTTT | CASSGQLAVTGELFF
TRBJ2-7 | - | TRBV7-2 | - | TGTGCCAGCAGCCAGGGGCAGGCAACCTACGAGCAGTACTTC | CASSQGQATYEQYF
TRBJ2-3 | - | TRBV7-3 | - | TGTGCCAGCAGCTTAAGCCAGGGAGGCCCAGATACGCAGTATTTT | CASSLSQGGPDTQYF
TRBJ2-2 | TRBD1 | TRBV18 | - | TGTGCCAGCTCACCAGGACAGGGAATCACCGGGGAGCTGTTTTTT | CASSPGQGITGELFF
TRBJ2-1 | TRBD1 | TRBV6-1 | - | TGTGCCAGCAGTGAGGTATTCCGGGACAGGGCCTACAATGAGCAGTTCTTC | CASSEVFRDRAYNEQFF
TRBJ2-7 | TRBD2 | TRBV7-8 | once | TGTGCCAGCAGCTTAGTAGCGGGAGGCCTCAACTTC | CASSLVAGGLNF
TRBJ2-1 | TRBD2 | TRBV5-1 | - | TGCGCCAGCAGCTTGGGGACTAGCGGTAACTACAATGAGCAGTTCTTC | CASSLGTSGNYNEQFF
TRBJ1-1 | - | TRBV5-8 | - | TGTGCCAGCAGCGGAGTAGTTGAAGCTTTCTTT | CASSGVVEAFF
TRBJ2-5 | TRBD2 | TRBV6-5 | - | TGTGCCAGAGGGGTGGGACTAGCGGGTCAAGAGACCCAGTACTTC | CARGVGLAGQETQYF
TRBJ2-7 | TRBD2 | TRBV19 | once | TGTGCCAGTAGCCCCGTTAGCGGGAGCATCTCCTACGAGCAGTACTTC | CASSPVSGSISYEQYF
TRBJ2-1 | TRBD2 | TRBV7-7 | - | TGTGCTAGCAGCGCCGGGCTAGCGGGAGGGTACAATGAGCAGTTCTTC | CASSAGLAGGYNEQFF
TRBJ2-5 | TRBD2 | TRBV19 | - | TGTGCCAGTAGTATATCGGGGGGGCATGAGACCCAGTACTTC | CASSISGGHETQYF
TRBJ1-2 | TRBD1 | TRBV14 | - | TGTGCCAGCAGCCTTTTGACAGGGGGCTGGAACTATGGCTACACCTTC | CASSLLTGGWNYGYTF
TRBJ2-7 | TRBD2 | TRBV10-3 | - | TGTGCCATCAGTGACCCCCTAGCGGGATACTACGAGCAGTACTTC | CAISDPLAGYYEQYF
TRBJ2-7 | - | TRBV28 | - | TGTGCCAGCAGCCAAGGGGCTGCAGGGAAGGTGGAGCAGTACTTC | CASSQGAAGKVEQYF
TRBJ2-2 | TRBD1 | TRBV11-3 | - | TGTGCCAGCAGCTTCGGCCGACAGGGTCCCGGGGAGCTGTTTTTT | CASSFGRQGPGELFF
TRBJ1-2 | - | TRBV5-1 | - | TGCGCCAGCAGCCCCGGATGGGGGGGCGGCTATGGCTACACCTTC | CASSPGWGGGYGYTF
TRBJ2-7 | TRBD2 | TRBV5-1 | - | TGCGCCAGCAAGCTAGTTAGCGGGGGCACCTACGAGCAGTACTTC | CASKLVSGGTYEQYF
TRBJ1-1 | - | TRBV7-3 | - | TGTGCCAGCAGCCCTTCAGGGGACACTGAAGCTTTCTTT | CASSPSGDTEAFF
TRBJ2-2 | - | TRBV5-1 | - | TGCGCCAGCAGCTTGGGACTCGCGAACACCGGGGAGCTGTTTTTT | CASSLGLANTGELFF
TRBJ1-1 | - | TRBV19 | few | TGTGCCAGTAGTATGAGGTCAGTAGCTGAAGCTTTCTTT | CASSMRSVAEAFF
TRBJ2-1 | TRBD2 | TRBV7-3 | - | TGTGCCAGCAGCGTCGCGGGGGTATCCTACAATGAGCAGTTCTTC | CASSVAGVSYNEQFF
TRBJ2-1 | - | TRBV10-3 | - | TGTGCCATCACTGGGACAGGGGAGTTAGCGGGAGGCCATGGGTCCTACAATGAGCAGTTCTTC | CAITGTGELAGGHGSYNEQFF
TRBJ2-3 | - | TRBV5-1 | - | TGCGCCAGCAGCCCGTCGGGAGAAGGCCCAGATACGCAGTATTTT | CASSPSGEGPDTQYF
TRBJ1-2 | TRBD1 | TRBV6-5 | - | TGTGCCAGCAGCCGTCAAGGGGGCCCCTCCTTTGGCTACACCTTC | CASSRQGGPSFGYTF
TRBJ2-7 | TRBD2 | TRBV5-4 | - | TGTGCCAGCAGCTTGGCTAGCGGGCCAGCCTACGAGCAGTACTTC | CASSLASGPAYEQYF
TRBJ1-5 | TRBD1 | TRBV7-9 | - | TGTGCCAGCAGCTTAGGGACCGGGACAGCTAGCAATCAGCCCCAGCATTTT | CASSLGTGTASNQPQHF
TRBJ2-1 | - | TRBV5-1 | - | TGCGCCAGCAGCTTGATAGGGAGCGGATTTTTCTCCTACAATGAGCAGTTCTTC | CASSLIGSGFFSYNEQFF
TRBJ2-1 | TRBD2 | TRBV3-1/TRBV3-2 | once | TGTGCCAGCAGCCAATGGGGTTTTGCGGGGGGTACCAATGAGCAGTTCTTC | CASSQWGFAGGTNEQFF
TRBJ2-7 | - | TRBV11-3 | - | TGTGCCAGCAATCTCCAGACGGGAAACCACTCATACCCCATCTACGAGCAGTACTTC | CASNLQTGNHSYPIYEQYF
TRBJ2-2 | TRBD2 | TRBV19 | - | TGTGCCAGTAGTACCCTAGCGGGGGCTAAGGCCGGGGAGCTGTTTTTT | CASSTLAGAKAGELFF
TRBJ1-1 | - | TRBV4-3 | - | TGCGCCAGCAGCCAAGATTATCGGGGCACTGAAGCTTTCTTT | CASSQDYRGTEAFF
TRBJ2-5 | TRBD1 | TRBV29-1 | once | TGCAGCGTGGACAGGGGGCGGTGGGAGACCCAGTACTTC | CSVDRGRWETQYF
TRBJ1-5 | TRBD1 | TRBV28 | - | TGTGCCAGCAGGATCCAGGGGGCGGTTCAGCCCCAGCATTTT | CASRIQGAVQPQHF
TRBJ1-6 | - | TRBV3-1/TRBV3-2 | - | TGTGCCAGCAGCCAGGCCAGCTATAATTCACCCCTCCACTTT | CASSQASYNSPLHF
TRBJ1-5 | - | TRBV5-6 | - | TGTGCCAGCAGCTTATGGAAGGGGCAGCCCCAGCATTTT | CASSLWKGQPQHF
TRBJ2-1 | TRBD2 | TRBV7-3 | - | TGTGCCAGCAGCCCAACCGGGACTAGCGGGAGGGCGTCTATAAATGAGCAGTTCTTC | CASSPTGTSGRASINEQFF
TRBJ1-5 | - | TRBV24-1 | - | TGTGCCACCAGTGATTTCGGTCAGCCCCAGCATTTT | CATSDFGQPQHF
TRBJ2-1 | TRBD2 | TRBV14 | - | TGTGCCAGCAGCCCCGGGACTAGCCCTAGCTCCTACAATGAGCAGTTCTTC | CASSPGTSPSSYNEQFF
TRBJ2-5 | TRBD1 | TRBV23-1 | - | TGCGCCAGCAGTCCATACACCAGGGGGCTCCAAGAGACCCAGTACTTC | CASSPYTRGLQETQYF
TRBJ1-4 | TRBD1 | TRBV18 | - | TGTGCCAGCTCACCACGACAGGGGCTCTCAACTAATGAAAAACTGTTTTTT | CASSPRQGLSTNEKLFF
TRBJ2-3 | TRBD2 | TRBV4-3 | - | TGCGCCAGCAGCCAAGAATTAGGGCTAGCGGGAGGGCCAGCAGATACGCAGTATTTT | CASSQELGLAGGPADTQYF
TRBJ2-7 | - | TRBV27 | many | TGTGCCAGCAGCTACTCTCCCGGGAGATCCTACGAGCAGTACTTC | CASSYSPGRSYEQYF
TRBJ2-3 | - | TRBV3-1/TRBV3-2 | - | TGTGCCAGCAGCCAAGATGCCCGGGGATCAGATACGCAGTATTTT | CASSQDARGSDTQYF
TRBJ2-5 | - | TRBV11-2 | - | TGTGCCAGCAGCTTGGGCTATGGCGGGGCTCAAGAGACCCAGTACTTC | CASSLGYGGAQETQYF
TRBJ1-1 | - | TRBV5-1 | - | TGCGCCAGCAGCCACAGAGAGGAGGGCACTGAAGCTTTCTTT | CASSHREEGTEAFF
TRBJ1-6 | - | TRBV5-4 | - | TGTGCCAGCAGCTTGGGCAGTCCCTTATCCAATTCACCCCTCCACTTT | CASSLGSPLSNSPLHF
TRBJ2-7 | - | TRBV18 | - | TGTGCCAGCTCACCACGGAGCAGGGCGTCCTACGAGCAGTACTTC | CASSPRSRASYEQYF
TRBJ2-4 | TRBD2 | TRBV6-5 | - | TGTGCCAGCAGTTACGGGGGACTAGGATCCATTCAGTACTTC | CASSYGGLGSIQYF
TRBJ2-7 | TRBD2 | TRBV10-3 | once | TGTGCCATCAGTGAGGGGCTAGCGGGAATTGTGCAGTACTTC | CAISEGLAGIVQYF
TRBJ1-6 | TRBD1 | TRBV7-9 | - | TGTGCCAGCAGCTCACCGGGACAGGGATATTCACCCCTCCACTTT | CASSSPGQGYSPLHF